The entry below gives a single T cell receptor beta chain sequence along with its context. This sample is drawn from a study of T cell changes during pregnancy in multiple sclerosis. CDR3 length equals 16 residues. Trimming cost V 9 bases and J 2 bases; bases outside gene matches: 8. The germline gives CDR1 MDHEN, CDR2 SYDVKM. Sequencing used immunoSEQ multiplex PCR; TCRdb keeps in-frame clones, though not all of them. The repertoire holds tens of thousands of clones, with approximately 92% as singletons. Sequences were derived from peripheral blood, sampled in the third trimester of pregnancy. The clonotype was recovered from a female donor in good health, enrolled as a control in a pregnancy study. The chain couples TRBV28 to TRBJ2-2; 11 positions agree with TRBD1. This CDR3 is CASTLGTGGNTGELFF. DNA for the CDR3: TGTGCCAGTACTTTGGGGACAGGGGGAAACACCGGGGAGCTGTTTTTT. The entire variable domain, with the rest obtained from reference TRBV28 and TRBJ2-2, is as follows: DVKVTQSSRYLVKRTGEKVFLECVQDMDHENMFWYRQDPGLGLRLIYFSYDVKMKEKGDIPEGYSVSREKKERFSLILESASTNQTSMYLCASTLGTGGNTGELFFGEGSRLTVL.